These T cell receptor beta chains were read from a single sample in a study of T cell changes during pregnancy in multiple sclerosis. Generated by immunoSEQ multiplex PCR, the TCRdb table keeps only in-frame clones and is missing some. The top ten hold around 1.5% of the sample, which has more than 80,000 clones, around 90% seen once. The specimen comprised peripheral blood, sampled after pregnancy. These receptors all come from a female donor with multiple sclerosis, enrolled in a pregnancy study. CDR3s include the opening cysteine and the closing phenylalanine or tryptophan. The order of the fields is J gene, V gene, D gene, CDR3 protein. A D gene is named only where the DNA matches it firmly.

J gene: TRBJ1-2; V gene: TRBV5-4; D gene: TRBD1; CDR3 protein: CASSLQGAGGYTF
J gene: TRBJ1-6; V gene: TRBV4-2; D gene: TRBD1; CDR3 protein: CASSQDPDRASSPLHF
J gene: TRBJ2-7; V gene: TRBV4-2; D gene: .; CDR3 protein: CASSQEEGGAYEQYF
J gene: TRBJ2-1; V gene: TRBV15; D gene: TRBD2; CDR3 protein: CATSRARTSGDNEQFF
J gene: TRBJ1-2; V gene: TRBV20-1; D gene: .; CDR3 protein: CSARVGEGYTF
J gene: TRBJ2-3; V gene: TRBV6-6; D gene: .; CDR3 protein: CASSYDISGTDTQYF
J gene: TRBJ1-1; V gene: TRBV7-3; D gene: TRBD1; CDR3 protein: CASSRYRGPAFF
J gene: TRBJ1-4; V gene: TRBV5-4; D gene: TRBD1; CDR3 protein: CASSRKIQGATNEKLFF
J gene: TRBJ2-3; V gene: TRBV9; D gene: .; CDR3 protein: CASSPEGSSTDTQYF
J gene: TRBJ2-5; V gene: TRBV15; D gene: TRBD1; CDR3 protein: CATSTGQEQETQYF
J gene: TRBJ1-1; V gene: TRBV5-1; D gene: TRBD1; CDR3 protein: CASSSLSRDRGRRTEAFF
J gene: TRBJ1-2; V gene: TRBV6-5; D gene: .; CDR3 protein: CASSTRGRVYGYTF
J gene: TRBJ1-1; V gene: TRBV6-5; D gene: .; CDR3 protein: CASSSPRGEAFF
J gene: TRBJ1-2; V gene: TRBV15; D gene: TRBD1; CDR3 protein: CATSRDIETGVHGYTF
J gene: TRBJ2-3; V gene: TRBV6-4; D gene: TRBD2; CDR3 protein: CASSDISGRSTDTQYF
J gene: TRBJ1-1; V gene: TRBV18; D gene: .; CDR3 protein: CASSPAEDRPGGAFF
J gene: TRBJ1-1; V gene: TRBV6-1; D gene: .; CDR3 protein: CASSFSGAAFF